This T cell receptor (beta chain) was found in a study of blood T cell repertoires in COVID-19. As for the study in general: Sites in the United States, Italy and Spain provided acute and convalescent COVID-19 samples. T cells, B-cell-depleted T cells, or PBMCs supplied cDNA or gDNA.

Germline CDR1 GTSNPN, CDR2 SVGIG (reference sequence). Trimming left V 1 base short and J 7 bases short, with 20 bases between. CDR3 length equals 16 residues. Authors' analysis steps: It was from reference gene primer amplification that nucleated cell counts were estimated. Method: immunoSEQ multiplex PCR; TCRdb's copy keeps in-frame clones and lacks some. V, J and clone size are those of that table, while D and trimming were read from the DNA. The table lists around 300,000 clones, approximately 87% of them singletons. The chain joins TRBV30 to TRBJ1-5; TRBD1 is a possible D gene (6 bases). This TCR was recovered from a woman under 40 with COVID-19, enrolled during active disease. Sequenced input: peripheral blood. This chain's CDR3 is CAWSASGTPHGQPQHF. The DNA of the CDR3 is TGTGCCTGGAGTGCCAGCGGGACACCCCACGGACAGCCCCAGCATTTT.